The clone carrying this T cell receptor beta chain has only a few counts. What the library attached to individual cDNA molecules were unique molecular identifiers. MiXCR, applied by TCRdb to the RACE reads, yields one record per CDR3 protein. The sample has about 51,000 distinct CDR3 sequences; 9.4% are singletons. The data derive from a study of human T cells and chemical hapten exposure. The CDR3 runs to 16 residues. The ends were cut back, 3 bases at V and 0 bases at J, with 16 bases in the middle. Per germline, CDR1 SQVTM and CDR2 ANQGSEA. Specified time point: pre-sensitization, week 0. As for treatment: therapeutic diphenylcyclopropenone sensitization with weekly scalp DPC. Donation of samples came from alopecia patients who were 18 to 70 years old and suitable for DPC. The template was total RNA from unfractionated whole blood.

This receptor was identified in a woman between 40 and 55 years old with alopecia areata. Some clones in this sample may be carry-over from other donors' samples. The material sequenced was whole blood, taken in connection with sensitization to the hapten diphenylcyclopropenone (DPC). The rearrangement joins TRBV29-1 to TRBJ2-3; D is undetermined. CDR3 nucleotide sequence: TGCAGCGTTGACAGTGGAATGGGAACTAGCACAGATACGCAGTATTTT. As protein: CSVDSGMGTSTDTQYF.